A single sample is the source of the 9 T cell receptor beta chains below, sequenced in a study of cytomegalovirus exposure and HLA in healthy donors. The PCR had 60 Vbeta and 13 Jbeta primers. Produced via immunoSEQ multiplex PCR; TCRdb's table is partial and in-frame only. Counted here are about 190,000 clones, roughly 80% occurring once; the ten biggest clones make up around 3.5%. Sequenced input: PBMCs. Receptors originate from a man aged 40-49 years in good health and CMV-seropositive.

Of note for this clone: A junction end diverges from the germline sequence, so it may reflect a read error. The chain joins TRBV6-6 to TRBJ2-7; a possible D gene is TRBD2 (5 bases). Germline CDR1 MNHNY, CDR2 SVGAGI (reference sequence). The CDR3 consists of 15 residues. CDR3 amino acids: CVSSYSRLAGNEQYF. Here the CDR3 DNA reads TGTGTCAGCAGTTACTCGAGGCTAGCCGGCAACGAGCAGTACTTC.

A word on this clone: The junction does not match germline at one end; this may be a read error. CDR3 nucleotides: TGTTCCAGCAGCCCAACCACACAGGGAATAACTGAAGCTTTCTTT. Translation gives CSSSPTTQGITEAFF. The J gene is TRBJ1-1, the V gene TRBV7-9; TRBD1 is a possible D gene (6 bases). This CDR3 is built from 15 residues. The V gene's germline CDR1 is SEHNR and CDR2 FQNEAQ (reference sequence).

The V gene is TRBV9, the J gene TRBJ2-7, with 7 positions matching TRBD1. After removal of 3 bases from V and 3 bases from J, the junction contained 3 bases not matched to a gene. The CDR3 contains 13 residues. Germline CDR1 SGDLS, CDR2 YYNGEE. This CDR3 reads CASSADRDYEQYF. Written as DNA, the CDR3 is TGTGCCAGCAGCGCAGACAGGGACTACGAGCAGTACTTC.

J is TRBJ2-2 and V is TRBV6-5; the match to TRBD1 covers 10 bases. Trimming at V came to 5 bases and at J to 5 bases, leaving 5 bases not matched to a gene. The germline V gene encodes CDR1 MNHEY and CDR2 SVGAGI. CDR3 length equals 15 residues. CDR3 bases: TGTGCCAGCAGTAATGACAGGGGGCGGACCGGGGAGCTGTTTTTT. It encodes CASSNDRGRTGELFF.

This clone showed up just once. The CDR3 bases are TGTGCCAGCAGTTTTCAGACTAGCGGTAGTCATGAGCAGTTCTTC. Translating it yields CASSFQTSGSHEQFF. The V and J genes are TRBV28 and TRBJ2-1; 9 bases match TRBD2. The V and J ends lost 3 bases and 8 bases, in that order; junction bases with no gene match: 8. Germline CDR1 and CDR2: MDHEN and SYDVKM. CDR3 length equals 15 residues. The variable domain in full, with the rest retrieved from reference TRBV28 and TRBJ2-1, is DVKVTQSSRYLVKRTGEKVFLECVQDMDHENMFWYRQDPGLGLRLIYFSYDVKMKEKGDIPEGYSVSREKKERFSLILESASTNQTSMYLCASSFQTSGSHEQFFGPGTRLTVL.

V usage is TRBV5-1 and J usage is TRBJ2-1; 12 bases agree with TRBD2. Per the germline V gene, CDR1 is SGHRS and CDR2 is YFSETQ. V gave up 4 bases and J gave up 3 bases; unmatched junction bases: 2. This CDR3 is built from 15 residues. CDR3: CASSQTSGSYNEQFF. The DNA of the CDR3 is TGCGCCAGCAGCCAGACTAGCGGGAGCTACAATGAGCAGTTCTTC.

The rearrangement links TRBV4-2 to TRBJ1-2; 8 bases fit TRBD1. The CDR3 is 17 amino acids. Looked up from germline, CDR1 is LGHNA and CDR2 is YNFKEQ. V lost 0 bases, J lost 6 bases, and 12 bases stayed unmatched. The CDR3 region is CASSQEGQASPVDGYTF. The DNA of the CDR3 is TGTGCCAGCAGCCAAGAGGGACAGGCCTCCCCTGTGGATGGCTACACCTTC.

This clone has just one count. The chain recombines TRBV7-6 with TRBJ2-3; 8 nucleotides agree with TRBD2. Per the germline V gene, CDR1 is SGHVS and CDR2 is FNYEAQ. The junction had 14 bases not matched to a gene; V was cut back by 5 bases and J by 4 bases. The CDR3 has 17 amino acids. The CDR3 sequence is CASSPRREDIPPDTQYF. As DNA, the CDR3 is TGTGCCAGCAGCCCACGGCGGGAGGACATCCCTCCAGATACGCAGTATTTT.

This clone was recorded a few times. This chain connects TRBV6-1 to TRBJ1-5, with TRBD1 identical over 9 bases. After removal of 6 bases from V and 6 bases from J, the junction contained 3 bases not matched to a gene. CDR3 length: 13 residues. Germline CDR1 MNHNS, CDR2 SASEGT. CDR3 nucleotides: TGTGCCAGCAGCGGGACAGGGCGTCAGCCCCAGCATTTT. The encoded protein is CASSGTGRQPQHF.